This T cell receptor beta chain was identified during a study of blood T cell repertoires in COVID-19. Overall study: Samples came from the United States, Italy and Spain, spanning acute and convalescent COVID-19.

Profiling relied on immunoSEQ multiplex PCR, and the TCRdb table lists in-frame clones only, not all of them. The top ten clones hold under 8% of a sample with around 69,000 clones, about 86% of them seen once. CDR1 is SGHKS, CDR2 YYEKEE, per germline (reference sequence). V lost 5 bases to trimming and J lost 0 bases, with 9 bases between them. The CDR3 totals 14 residues. This clonotype was obtained from a man in his fifties or sixties with active COVID-19. The material sequenced was peripheral blood. The chain employs TRBV5-5 and TRBJ1-3; D not certain. Here the CDR3 DNA reads TGTGCCAGCAGTAGGACTGTCTCTGGAAACACCATATATTTT. As protein: CASSRTVSGNTIYF.